The 19 T cell receptor beta chains presented below share a single source sample, sequenced in a study of graft-versus-host responses after intestinal transplantation. This table comes from immunoSEQ multiplex PCR, and its TCRdb copy is limited to in-frame clones, with some not included. The data contain 20,000 to 25,000 clones, 40% to 55% of them seen just once; the ten biggest clones take up 0.88%. The specimen was alloreactive CD4+ T cells from a mixed lymphocyte reaction culture, collected before intestinal transplant. Subset described: CFSE-low proliferating T cells sorted from roughly 6-day pre-transplant mixed lymphocyte reaction (GvH or HvG direction). The receptors come from a human patient who received an intestinal transplant.

CDR3 bases: TGTGCTAGTGGTTCCTTTGGTAGCGGGGGCTATTACGAGCAGTACTTC. It yields the protein CASGSFGSGGYYEQYF. The rearrangement joins TRBV12-5 to TRBJ2-7; TRBD2 aligns across 9 bases. This CDR3 contains 16 residues. The ends lost 4 bases at V and 4 bases at J; junction bases unmatched: 11. Germline loops: CDR1 LGHNT, CDR2 FRNRAP.

CDR3 DNA: TGTGCCATCAGACTAGCGGGGATCACAGATACGCAGTATTTT. Translation gives CAIRLAGITDTQYF. The chain has TRBV10-3 and TRBJ2-3; TRBD2 matches 10 bases. The CDR3 has 14 amino acids. Germline-derived CDR1 and CDR2 are ENHRY and SYGVKD. V lost 6 bases and J lost 2; bases outside the gene matches: 2.

The rearrangement links TRBV6-5 to TRBJ1-6, with TRBD1 identical over 7 bases. The germline CDR1 and CDR2 sequences are MNHEY and SVGAGI. This CDR3 is 15 amino acids long. CDR3 sequence (DNA): TGTGGACCTCAGGGACAGCCAAAACAAAATTCACCCCTCCACTTT. Amino acids: CGPQGQPKQNSPLHF.

V is TRBV6-5 and J is TRBJ1-3; 8 bases agree with TRBD1. CDR1 and CDR2 from the germline V gene are MNHEY and SVGAGI. V shed 0 bases, J shed 3 bases, and the junction held 4 bases outside the gene matches. The CDR3 runs to 16 residues. CDR3 protein: CASSYSPTGGGNTIYF. Here the CDR3 DNA reads TGTGCCAGCAGTTACTCCCCTACAGGGGGTGGAAACACCATATATTTT.

The V gene is TRBV7-9, the J gene TRBJ2-2; D unresolved. Per the germline V gene, CDR1 is SEHNR and CDR2 is FQNEAQ (reference sequence). The V end was cut by 3 bases, the J end by 2 bases, with 7 bases between. The CDR3 runs to 14 residues. DNA of the CDR3: TGTGCCAGCAGCTTTTCAGGCAACACCGGGGAGCTGTTTTTT. This sequence encodes CASSFSGNTGELFF.

This clone was counted only a few times. The genes are TRBV10-3 and TRBJ1-6, with 7 bases fitting TRBD1. The CDR3 covers 14 residues. Looked up from germline, CDR1 is ENHRY and CDR2 is SYGVKD. The V and J ends lost 8 bases and 7 bases, in that order; junction bases with no gene match: 8. CDR3 sequence: CAISRDRQNSPLHF. The CDR3 nucleotides are TGTGCCATCTCGAGGGACAGACAGAATTCACCCCTCCACTTT.

This clone was counted a few times. This chain links TRBV6-5 with TRBJ1-6, with TRBD1 as a possible D gene (6 bases). The germline gives CDR1 MNHEY, CDR2 SVGAGI. The CDR3 is made up of 15 amino acids. The germline V and J ends were trimmed by 2 bases and 6 bases, with 11 bases remaining between them. CDR3 in amino acids: CASSYGQLFNSPLHF. The CDR3 nucleotides read TGTGCCAGCAGTTACGGACAGCTCTTTAATTCACCCCTCCACTTT.

The genes are TRBV9 and TRBJ2-1; D uncertain. Deletions cut 0 bases from V and 9 bases from J, with 16 bases between. The CDR3 length is 15 residues. CDR1 is SGDLS, CDR2 YYNGEE, per germline. The CDR3: CASSVAVASFGEQFF. Here the CDR3 DNA reads TGTGCCAGCAGCGTAGCGGTCGCGTCTTTTGGTGAGCAGTTCTTC.

The chain links TRBV5-1 to TRBJ1-6; TRBD1 matches at 9 bases. Germline CDR1 is SGHRS and CDR2 is YFSETQ. After removal of 0 bases from V and 7 bases from J, the junction contained 2 bases not matched to a gene. The CDR3 runs 15 residues. CDR3 in DNA: TGCGCCAGCAGCTTGGTTGGACAGGGGAATTCACCCCTCCACTTT. It encodes CASSLVGQGNSPLHF.

This clone appeared a few times. The genes are TRBV6-1 and TRBJ2-2; D is ambiguous. V was pared by 5 bases and J by 6 bases, with 13 bases between. The CDR3 sequence is 14 residues long. Germline-derived CDR1 and CDR2 are MNHNS and SASEGT. DNA for the CDR3: TGTGCCAGCAGTTTTAGCCCTCCGGCCGGGGAGCTGTTTTTT. Encoded protein: CASSFSPPAGELFF.

Only a few counts were recorded for this clone. J is TRBJ1-1 and V is TRBV11-2; D call uncertain. Trimming pared 4 bases from V and 5 bases from J, leaving 17 bases between. There are 15 residues in the CDR3. Germline lookup yields CDR1 SGHAT and CDR2 FQNNGV. In DNA form, the CDR3 reads TGTGCCAGCAGCTCCCCCGGGATTCCCGTTACTGAAGCTTTCTTT. Translating gives CASSSPGIPVTEAFF.

The CDR3 is CASSLLGSGGGNEQFF. The CDR3 DNA reads TGTGCCAGCAGCTTGCTCGGTAGCGGGGGAGGGAATGAGCAGTTCTTC. The chain has TRBV5-6 and TRBJ2-1; 9 nucleotides agree with TRBD2. The trim removed 1 base at V and 7 bases at J, leaving 9 bases unmatched. From germline, CDR1 is SGHDT and CDR2 YYEEEE. CDR3 length: 16 residues.

This chain connects TRBV4-1 to TRBJ1-2; D may be TRBD1 (5 bases). Germline V gives CDR1 MGHRA, CDR2 YSYEKL. This CDR3 contains 16 residues. The V end lost 1 base, the J end lost 4 bases, and 16 bases lay between the germline ends. CDR3 coding DNA: TGCGCCAGCAGCCAAGCCACGGGGGAAGGGCTCTATGGCTACACCTTC. It is translated as CASSQATGEGLYGYTF.

In its sample, this clone was seen a few times. The chain links TRBV6-5 to TRBJ1-2; 8 bases agree with TRBD1. Per the germline V gene, CDR1 is MNHEY and CDR2 is SVGAGI. The CDR3 totals 12 residues. J lost 5 bases, V lost 6 bases, and 2 bases had no gene match. CDR3 sequence: CASSQGAYGYTF. The CDR3 nucleotides are TGTGCCAGCAGCCAGGGGGCGTATGGCTACACCTTC.

V is TRBV25-1 and J is TRBJ2-5; weak D call: TRBD2 (6 bases). The closer fit of TRBJ2-7 to the DNA end suggests the J call may be wrong. Germline loops: CDR1 MGHDK, CDR2 SYGVNS. The CDR3 covers 16 residues. CDR3 DNA: TGTGCCAGCAGTGAATTCGTCTCGACGGAGGGGTACGAGCAGTACTTC. Residues: CASSEFVSTEGYEQYF.

The chain carries TRBV7-8 and TRBJ2-1, with 13 bases aligning to TRBD2. The CDR3 loop spans 15 amino acids. V was clipped by 5 bases and J by 8 bases; unmatched bases: 6. Germline V gene lookup returns CDR1 SGHVS and CDR2 FQNEAQ. This CDR3 is CASSHGTSGEDEQFF. CDR3 coding DNA: TGTGCCAGCAGCCATGGGACTAGCGGGGAGGATGAGCAGTTCTTC. Using reference TRBV7-8 and TRBJ2-1 for the parts outside the CDR3, the full variable domain is GAGVSQSPRYKVAKRGQDVALRCDPISGHVSLFWYQQALGQGPEFLTYFQNEAQLDKSGLPSDRFFAERPEGSVSTLKIQRTQQEDSAVYLCASSHGTSGEDEQFFGPGTRLTVL.

The genes are TRBV18 and TRBJ2-1, with D possibly matching TRBD2 (7 bases). CDR1 and CDR2 from the germline V gene are KGHSH and LQKENI. Trimming shortened V by 3 bases and J by 0 bases, and 27 bases separated the two germline ends. CDR3 length: 21 residues. CDR3 DNA sequence: TGTGCCAGCTCACCCCGCCTAACCTATTTAGGGGGGGACCCCTCCTACAATGAGCAGTTCTTC. It encodes CASSPRLTYLGGDPSYNEQFF.

Worth noting for this clone: The same CDR3 is also encoded by other DNA sequences in this sample. The chain employs TRBV9 and TRBJ2-1, with a possible D match to TRBD2 (6 bases). V was shortened by 2 bases and J by 4 bases, with 10 bases between the two germline ends. The germline V gene encodes CDR1 SGDLS and CDR2 YYNGEE. The CDR3 runs to 14 residues. In nucleotides, the CDR3 is TGTGCCAGCAGCGTCGTCGGGGGTTACAATGAGCAGTTCTTC. Protein product: CASSVVGGYNEQFF.

This clone turned up a few times. The gene calls are TRBV2 and TRBJ2-7; 13 bases align to TRBD2. CDR1 and CDR2 (germline): SNHLY, FYNNEI. Trimming at V came to 5 bases and at J to 6 bases, leaving 7 bases not matched to a gene. The length of the CDR3 is 15 residues. CDR3 bases: TGTGCCAGCAGTCGCTTACTAGCGGGGGGGCGCGAGCAGTACTTC. Translated: CASSRLLAGGREQYF.